One sample yielded the 16 T cell receptor beta chains listed below, sequenced in a study of blood T cell repertoires in COVID-19. Repertoires were generated with immunoSEQ multiplex PCR, while TCRdb's copy carries only in-frame clones and drops some. The table records approximately 500,000 clones, nearly 90% of them present only once. Sequencing input: peripheral blood. Every receptor here comes from a man in his late teens or twenties with COVID-19, enrolled during active disease.

The chain employs TRBV6-6 and TRBJ2-7; the D is unclear. The CDR3 has 13 amino acids. Germline loops: CDR1 MNHNY, CDR2 SVGAGI (reference sequence). The V end was cut by 2 bases, the J end by 2 bases, with 7 bases between. The CDR3 DNA reads as TGTGCCAGCAGTTACGGCGAGGCCTACGAGCAGTACTTC. Amino acids: CASSYGEAYEQYF.

The rearrangement links TRBV4-1 to TRBJ1-2; D unclear. In germline, CDR1 is MGHRA, CDR2 YSYEKL. The V and J ends lost 4 bases and 1 base respectively, with 10 bases between them. There are 14 residues in the CDR3. The CDR3 nucleotides are TGCGCCAGCAGCCGGGAGACAAGTAACTATGGCTACACCTTC. Residues: CASSRETSNYGYTF.

This sequence joins TRBV6-5 and TRBJ2-3, with 8 bases that match TRBD2. CDR1 is MNHEY and CDR2 is SVGAGI in the germline V gene. The J segment lost 0 bases and the V segment lost 3 bases, leaving 5 bases of the junction unmatched. The CDR3 consists of 16 residues. The CDR3 DNA sequence: TGTGCCAGCAGTTATTCTGGGACTAGTAGCACAGATACGCAGTATTTT. It is translated as CASSYSGTSSTDTQYF.

The chain carries TRBV21-1 and TRBJ2-5; the D segment call TRBD1 is taken from the table without a DNA check. TRBV21-1 is described as a pseudogene. The CDR3 totals 16 residues. DNA for the CDR3: TGTGCCAGCAGCAAAGCCGTGGACAGGGGTGTTGGTACCCAGTACTTC. Translating gives CASSKAVDRGVGTQYF.

The chain employs TRBV5-1 and TRBJ2-1; 9 nucleotides line up with TRBD1. V trimming: 0 bases; J trimming: 8 bases; junction bases outside the gene matches: 9. The CDR3 has 16 amino acids. CDR1 is SGHRS and CDR2 is YFSETQ in the germline V gene. The CDR3 DNA follows: TGCGCCAGCAGCTTGGTTACCGGGACAGGGACCGATGAGCAGTTCTTC. Its translation is CASSLVTGTGTDEQFF.

CDR3 in amino acids: CASSLDSWQGRDYGYTF. CDR3 DNA sequence: TGTGCCAGCAGCTTAGATTCTTGGCAGGGTAGGGACTATGGCTACACCTTC. The rearrangement uses TRBV11-2 and TRBJ1-2; the D gene is possibly TRBD1 (5 bases). Trimming left V 0 bases short and J 3 bases short, with 17 bases between. The CDR3 is made up of 17 amino acids. CDR1 and CDR2 from the germline V gene are SGHAT and FQNNGV. Variable domain in full (rest from reference TRBV11-2 and TRBJ1-2): EAGVAQSPRYKIIEKRQSVAFWCNPISGHATLYWYQQILGQGPKLLIQFQNNGVVDDSQLPKDRFSAERLKGVDSTLKIQPAKLEDSAVYLCASSLDSWQGRDYGYTFGSGTRLTVV.

The chain joins TRBV11-3 to TRBJ2-1; 10 nucleotides line up with TRBD2. The CDR3 is made up of 18 amino acids. Germline V CDR1 and CDR2: SGHNT, YENEEA. Trimming took 6 bases from V and 0 from J; bases not matched to a gene: 11. This CDR3 reads CASSPGLARGGSYNEQFF. The CDR3 DNA is TGTGCCAGCAGTCCGGGACTAGCGAGGGGGGGCTCCTACAATGAGCAGTTCTTC.

This chain joins TRBV11-2 and TRBJ2-7, with a possible D match to TRBD1 (6 bases). The ends were cut back, 1 base at V and 0 bases at J, with 13 bases in the middle. Per germline, CDR1 SGHAT and CDR2 FQNNGV. This CDR3 has 16 residues. For the CDR3, the DNA is TGTGCCAGCAGCTTAGGACAGGCGAGCCTCTCCTACGAGCAGTACTTC. Protein product: CASSLGQASLSYEQYF.

This clone was observed a handful of times. J is TRBJ1-6 and V is TRBV6-5; no definite D call. This CDR3 region has 15 residues. Looked up from germline, CDR1 is MNHEY and CDR2 is SVGAGI. V was shortened by 0 bases and J by 7 bases, with 10 bases between the two germline ends. DNA for the CDR3: TGTGCCAGCAGTTACTCGAGATCTGTGAATTCACCCCTCCACTTT. Amino acid sequence: CASSYSRSVNSPLHF.

This chain uses TRBV5-1 with TRBJ1-4, with D maybe TRBD1 (5 bases). CDR3 size: 15 residues. Germline values: CDR1 SGHRS, CDR2 YFSETQ. Trimming removed 0 bases at V and 6 bases at J, with 12 bases between. CDR3 DNA: TGCGCCAGCAGCTTGGCTGGGGTAGGGGATGAAAAACTGTTTTTT. Protein product: CASSLAGVGDEKLFF.

The chain recombines TRBV28 with TRBJ1-5; maybe TRBD1 (6 bases). The CDR3 is 15 residues long. Trimming removed 6 bases from V and 0 bases from J, with 12 bases in between. From germline, CDR1 is MDHEN and CDR2 SYDVKM. This CDR3 is CASRYGTLSNQPQHF. The CDR3 bases are TGTGCCAGCAGGTACGGGACACTTAGCAATCAGCCCCAGCATTTT.

In this sample, this clone turned up many times. The chain has TRBV12-3 or TRBV12-4 and TRBJ2-7, with TRBD2 matching 7 bases. V shed 5 bases, J shed 7 bases, and the junction held 8 bases outside the gene matches. This CDR3 is 13 amino acids long. As DNA, the CDR3 is TGTGCCAGCAGTCGACTAGCCATTGGTGAGCAGTACTTC. The encoded protein is CASSRLAIGEQYF.

This clone was detected a few times. J is TRBJ1-2 and V is TRBV9, with 7 bases fitting TRBD1. The CDR3 loop spans 13 amino acids. Germline V gene lookup returns CDR1 SGDLS and CDR2 YYNGEE. V lost 4 bases and J lost 5; bases outside the gene matches: 5. Here the CDR3 reads CASSFGTEYGYTF. The CDR3 region has the DNA TGTGCCAGCAGCTTCGGGACAGAGTATGGCTACACCTTC.

This clone appeared once. As DNA, the CDR3 is TGTGCCAGCAGTCCCGTTGCCGCGGGGGATGAGCAGTTCTTC. As protein: CASSPVAAGDEQFF. This chain connects TRBV6-5 to TRBJ2-1; 7 bases are a match to TRBD2. Germline values: CDR1 MNHEY, CDR2 SVGAGI. V shed 5 bases and J 8 bases; nucleotides not matched to a gene: 9. The CDR3 runs 14 residues.

The gene calls are TRBV5-8 and TRBJ1-6, with D unclear. This CDR3 has 13 residues. Germline CDR1 is SGHTS and CDR2 is YDEGEE. The V and J ends lost 4 bases and 6 bases respectively, with 8 bases between them. The CDR3 is CASSTQINSPLHF. Written as DNA, the CDR3 is TGTGCCAGCAGCACACAGATTAATTCACCCCTCCACTTT.

This clone was seen a single time. V and J are TRBV6-5 and TRBJ2-3; D is ambiguous. This CDR3 region has 15 residues. Germline CDR1 MNHEY, CDR2 SVGAGI. The V and J ends lost 6 bases and 4 bases respectively, with 17 bases between them. The CDR3 DNA reads TGTGCCAGCAGACAAACCCCAGCGTCTGCAGATACGCAGTATTTT. The encoded protein is CASRQTPASADTQYF.